This entry lists 10 T cell receptor beta chains sequenced from one sample in a study of blood T cell repertoires in COVID-19. Clones were read by immunoSEQ multiplex PCR, and TCRdb kept only the in-frame ones, dropping some. The sample consists of approximately 280,000 clones, 90% of them appearing once. Sequenced sample: PBMCs or T cells enriched from blood (not recorded which). The receptor source for this set is a woman younger than 35 with acute COVID-19.

The chain joins TRBV19 to TRBJ1-6, with unresolved D. Trimming removed 6 bases from V and 7 bases from J, with 10 bases in between. The CDR3 is made up of 13 amino acids. The germline gives CDR1 LNHDA, CDR2 SQIVND (reference sequence). The CDR3 region is CASRKEGNSPLHF. CDR3 sequence (DNA): TGTGCCAGTAGAAAAGAGGGAAATTCACCCCTCCACTTT.

The chain couples TRBV3-1 (or the pseudogene TRBV3-2) to TRBJ2-7; 10 bases match TRBD1. This CDR3 comprises 22 residues. V was pared by 3 bases and J by 0 bases, with 23 bases of the junction left unmatched. The V gene's germline CDR1 is LGHDT and CDR2 YNNKEL (reference sequence). The CDR3 DNA follows: TGTGCCAGCAGCCAGGGAGCCGCCCCGGGACAGGGGTTCTCCTTTCCCTCCTACGAGCAGTACTTC. Its translation: CASSQGAAPGQGFSFPSYEQYF.

The chain links TRBV7-2 to TRBJ2-7; 11 bases agree with TRBD2. Per germline, CDR1 SGHTA and CDR2 FQGNSA. After removal of 1 base from V and 3 bases from J, the junction contained 5 bases not matched to a gene. The CDR3 spans 16 residues. The CDR3 DNA reads TGTGCCAGCAGCTTAGTTTTAGCGGGAGGGGTCTACGAGCAGTACTTC. As protein: CASSLVLAGGVYEQYF.

This clone was detected a few times. The V gene is TRBV6-5, the J gene TRBJ2-7; D is perhaps TRBD2 (7 bases). The CDR3 is 13 amino acids. With 7 bases removed from V and 7 bases from J, the gap between germline ends came to 17 bases. The V gene's germline CDR1 is MNHEY and CDR2 SVGAGI. CDR3 in amino acids: CASTPRGAREQYF. As DNA, the CDR3 is TGTGCCAGCACCCCCCGGGGGGCGAGGGAGCAGTACTTC.

This chain connects TRBV27 to TRBJ1-2, with no clear D. V lost 0 bases, J lost 0 bases, and 8 bases lay in between. Germline V gene lookup returns CDR1 MNHEY and CDR2 SMNVEV (reference sequence). The CDR3 has 15 residues. CDR3 nucleotides: TGTGCCAGCAGTTTATCGAGCACAGCTAACTATGGCTACACCTTC. Translated, it gives CASSLSSTANYGYTF.

The rearrangement links TRBV5-4 to TRBJ2-1; TRBD2 aligns across 7 bases. Germline lookup yields CDR1 SGHNT and CDR2 YYREEE (reference sequence). Trimming took 2 bases from V and 7 from J; bases not matched to a gene: 15. The CDR3 runs 17 residues. The DNA of the CDR3 is TGTGCCAGCAGCTTAGGGCTTGGACTAGGGGAGATGAATGAGCAGTTCTTC. It encodes CASSLGLGLGEMNEQFF.

The V gene is TRBV15, the J gene TRBJ2-2; D perhaps matches TRBD1 (6 bases). The CDR3 sequence is 14 residues long. Germline V gives CDR1 LNHNV, CDR2 YYDKDF (reference sequence). Trimming stripped 3 bases from V and 2 bases from J, with 7 bases between. This CDR3 reads CATSRDSNTGELFF. In DNA, the CDR3 is TGTGCCACCAGCAGGGACAGTAACACCGGGGAGCTGTTTTTT.

The V gene is TRBV19, the J gene TRBJ2-7; the D gene is possibly TRBD2 (6 bases). Trimming took 4 bases from V and 6 from J, leaving 19 bases between them. The CDR3 runs 15 residues. CDR1 LNHDA and CDR2 SQIVND come from the germline V gene (reference sequence). CDR3 nucleotide sequence: TGTGCCAGTAGTACCCCATCAATATGGGGGGTCGAGCAGTACTTC. It codes for CASSTPSIWGVEQYF.

The genes are TRBV29-1 and TRBJ2-1; D perhaps matches TRBD2 (5 bases). The CDR3 spans 14 residues. The V gene lost 7 bases and the J gene lost 6 bases, with 19 bases spanning the gap. Per germline, CDR1 SQVTM and CDR2 ANQGSEA. The CDR3 here is CSALPRTLSNEQFF. The CDR3 coding sequence is TGCAGCGCACTGCCACGGACTCTCTCCAATGAGCAGTTCTTC.

For the CDR3, the DNA is TGTGCCAGCAGCTTAGCGGCGGGAGAAGACACAGATACGCAGTATTTT. Its protein product is CASSLAAGEDTDTQYF. The chain links TRBV7-6 to TRBJ2-3, with 7 bases matching TRBD2. CDR3 length equals 16 residues. CDR1 is SGHVS and CDR2 is FNYEAQ in the germline V gene. V trimming: 0 bases; J trimming: 2 bases; junction bases outside the gene matches: 5.